This T cell receptor beta chain comes out of a study of control samples from healthy donors and cancer patients. Here immunoSEQ multiplex PCR was the method, and the copy in TCRdb shows in-frame clones only, minus some. The sample includes about 99,000 clones, approximately 90% of them seen just once. Sequenced input: PBMCs. This sequence was found in a man in his fifties or sixties with lung cancer.

This chain's CDR3 is CAWSGTSGGSVGSTDTQYF. CDR3 DNA sequence: TGTGCCTGGAGTGGGACTAGCGGGGGTAGTGTAGGAAGCACAGATACGCAGTATTTT. The chain carries TRBV30 and TRBJ2-3; 13 positions agree with TRBD2. From germline, CDR1 is GTSNPN and CDR2 SVGIG (reference sequence). This CDR3 is built from 19 residues. V lost 1 base to trimming and J lost 0 bases; unmatched junction nucleotides: 10.